This record looks at one T cell receptor (beta chain) sequence and its context. Individuals drawn from 20 to 25 US areas were roughly 18 to 89 years old. This sample was included in a study of blood T cell repertoires in COVID-19. Study as a whole: Acute-phase and convalescent COVID-19 samples originated in the United States, Italy and Spain. T cells, B-cell-depleted T cells, or PBMCs provided the cDNA or gDNA that served as material.

Germline values: CDR1 SGHRS, CDR2 YFSETQ. The CDR3 consists of 12 residues. The ends were cut back, 7 bases at V and 4 bases at J, with 11 bases in the middle. Original processing notes: The assay estimated nucleated cells by amplifying reference gene primers. Only in-frame clones appear in the TCRdb table, and some are missing; sequencing was by immunoSEQ multiplex PCR. V and J calls and clone size come straight from that table; D and trimming were deduced from the DNA. The sample yields approximately 270,000 clones, approximately 83% seen once. Sequencing was carried out using PBMCs or T cells enriched from blood (not recorded which). This TCR came from a woman younger than 45 who had recovered from COVID-19. The V gene is TRBV5-1, the J gene TRBJ2-5; maybe TRBD2 (6 bases). The CDR3 bases are TGCGCCAGCTACCGGGAGTCAGAGACCCAGTACTTC. This translates into CASYRESETQYF. Full variable domain (rest looked up from reference TRBV5-1 and TRBJ2-5): KAGVTQTPRYLIKTRGQQVTLSCSPISGHRSVSWYQQTPGQGLQFLFEYFSETQRNKGNFPGRFSGRQFSNSRSEMNVSTLELGDSALYLCASYRESETQYFGPGTRLLVL.